Listed here are 5 T cell receptor beta chains from one sample, sequenced in a study of response to subunit inactivated influenza vaccine (dated by TCRdb to 2016 to 2019). Per the publication, the time point label means: approximately 47 days after influenza vaccine administration. Receptors were amplified or captured by RT-PCR. Sequencing instrument: Illumina HiSeq 2500. TCRdb ran its own pipeline on the public reads, namely fastp trimming at Q25 and MiXCR clone calling, and kept in-frame beta chains. CDR3 protein sequences are deduplicated, and each keeps its most common genes and DNA. In all, the sample holds hundreds of thousands of distinct CDR3 sequences, and approximately 12% of those were seen once. 10% to 15% of the sample lies in the top ten. The sequenced sample was PBMCs from blood, obtained around seven weeks after vaccination. The receptors come from a man aged 50 to 59 who received an inactivated influenza vaccine. Donor details come from another sample of the same person, matched by shared clones.

This chain links TRBV20-1 with TRBJ2-1; TRBD2 aligns across 10 bases. The germline V gene encodes CDR1 DFQATT and CDR2 SNEGSKA (reference sequence). The V gene end was trimmed by 5 bases and the J gene end by 5 bases; junction bases not matched to a gene: 6. CDR3 length: 14 amino acids. The CDR3, as DNA: TGCAGTGCTTTTAGCGGGGGGCCCCACAATGAGCAGTTCTTC. Amino acids: CSAFSGGPHNEQFF.

This chain uses TRBV7-6 with TRBJ2-2, with D perhaps matching TRBD1 (5 bases). The CDR3 length is 13 residues. V was cut by 5 bases and J by 7 bases, with 11 bases left in between. Germline-derived CDR1 and CDR2 are SGHVS and FNYEAQ. The CDR3: CASSGWGHGELFF. The DNA of the CDR3 is TGTGCCAGCAGCGGGTGGGGCCACGGGGAGCTGTTTTTT.

The chain employs TRBV4-1 and TRBJ1-1; D unresolved. Germline lookup yields CDR1 MGHRA and CDR2 YSYEKL. V lost 1 base and J 6 bases, leaving 12 bases between the germline ends. CDR3 length: 14 amino acids. CDR3 amino acids: CASSQVDGYPEAFF. DNA for the CDR3: TGCGCCAGCAGCCAAGTTGACGGGTACCCTGAAGCTTTCTTT.

The chain carries TRBV5-6 and TRBJ1-1; 8 bases line up with TRBD1. Germline V gives CDR1 SGHDT, CDR2 YYEEEE. The junction had 14 bases not matched to a gene; V was cut back by 4 bases and J by 0 bases. This CDR3 region has 18 residues. DNA of the CDR3: TGTGCCAGCAGCACAACAGACAGGGGAAACTACATGAACACTGAAGCTTTCTTT. Translating gives CASSTTDRGNYMNTEAFF.

This clonotype was seen more than once but under ten times. The V gene is TRBV4-3, the J gene TRBJ1-5; TRBD1 matches at 7 bases. V was clipped by 0 bases and J by 8 bases; unmatched bases: 7. The CDR3 runs to 15 residues. Germline CDR1 LGHNA, CDR2 YSLEER. CDR3 DNA: TGCGCCAGCAGCCAAGATGCGACAGGGCTGGAGCCCCAGCATTTT. It is translated as CASSQDATGLEPQHF.